This record covers a single T cell receptor beta chain. The data belong to a study of shared clonotypes between healthy human individuals. The CDR3 has 13 amino acids. Germline-derived CDR1 and CDR2 are SGHRS and YFSETQ. V lost 0 bases to trimming and J lost 0 bases, with 3 bases between them. Every subset's genomic DNA went evenly onto several immunoSEQ plates. Repertoires were generated with immunoSEQ multiplex PCR, while TCRdb's copy carries only in-frame clones and drops some. The sample lists fewer than 400,000 clones; 74% were seen once. The sequenced material came from memory CD4+ T cells sorted from blood. Subset denoted: CD45RA-negative fraction. The TCR originated in a man younger than 45 in good health. The V and J genes are TRBV5-1 and TRBJ1-1; D unclear. The CDR3 DNA reads TGCGCCAGCAGCTTGGTTCTGAACACTGAAGCTTTCTTT. Encoded protein: CASSLVLNTEAFF.